This TCR beta chain was captured in a study of cytomegalovirus exposure and HLA in healthy donors. Study outcomes and limitations: A previous analysis found most TCR beta V segments productive roughly 87% or roughly 30% of the time. Donors were assumed by presence/absence analyses to have roughly uniform sequencing depth.

The CDR3 extends over 14 amino acids. Germline assignment: CDR1 MNHEY and CDR2 SMNVEV (reference sequence). V lost 5 bases and J lost 5; bases outside the gene matches: 3. Concerning this clone: Its antigen is unidentified.

It was with 60 Vbeta and 13 Jbeta primers that the PCR ran. Source study methods: A follow-up analysis tallied around 80 million unique TCR beta chains, roughly 11 million shared. Only in-frame clones appear in the TCRdb table, and some are missing; sequencing was by immunoSEQ multiplex PCR. The V and J calls and clone size are taken from that table; D and trimming were inferred from the DNA. The sample carries about 200,000 clones, 80% to 85% recorded once. The rearrangement joins TRBV27 to TRBJ2-5, with 12 bases aligning to TRBD2. Sequenced sample: PBMCs. The source is a woman between 45 and 65 years old in good health and CMV-seropositive. CDR3 DNA sequence: TGTGCCAGCAGTCAAACTAGCGGGGGGGAGACCCAGTACTTC. It specifies CASSQTSGGETQYF.